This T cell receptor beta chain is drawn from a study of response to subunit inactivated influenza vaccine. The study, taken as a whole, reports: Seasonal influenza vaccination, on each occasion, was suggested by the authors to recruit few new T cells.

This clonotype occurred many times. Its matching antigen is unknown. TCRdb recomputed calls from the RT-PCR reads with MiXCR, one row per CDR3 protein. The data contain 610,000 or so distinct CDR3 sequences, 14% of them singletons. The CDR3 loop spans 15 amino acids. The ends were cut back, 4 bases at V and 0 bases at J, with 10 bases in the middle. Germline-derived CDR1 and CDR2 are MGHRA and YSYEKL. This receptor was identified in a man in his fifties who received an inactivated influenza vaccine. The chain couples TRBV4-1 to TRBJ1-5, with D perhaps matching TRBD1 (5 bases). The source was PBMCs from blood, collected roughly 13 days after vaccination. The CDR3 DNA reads TGCGCCAGCAGCCCAGGGTTTTATAGCAATCAGCCCCAGCATTTT. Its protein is CASSPGFYSNQPQHF.